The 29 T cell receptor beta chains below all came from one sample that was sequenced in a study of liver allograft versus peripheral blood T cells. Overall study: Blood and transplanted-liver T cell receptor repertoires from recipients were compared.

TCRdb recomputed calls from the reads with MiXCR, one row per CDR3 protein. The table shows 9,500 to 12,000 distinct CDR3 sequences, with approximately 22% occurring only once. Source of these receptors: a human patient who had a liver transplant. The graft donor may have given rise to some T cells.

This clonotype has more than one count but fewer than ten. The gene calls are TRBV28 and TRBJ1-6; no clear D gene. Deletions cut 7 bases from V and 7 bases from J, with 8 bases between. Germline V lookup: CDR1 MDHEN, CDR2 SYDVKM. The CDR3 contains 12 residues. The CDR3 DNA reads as TGTGCCAGCAACAGACCCAATTCACCCCTCCACTTT. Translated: CASNRPNSPLHF.

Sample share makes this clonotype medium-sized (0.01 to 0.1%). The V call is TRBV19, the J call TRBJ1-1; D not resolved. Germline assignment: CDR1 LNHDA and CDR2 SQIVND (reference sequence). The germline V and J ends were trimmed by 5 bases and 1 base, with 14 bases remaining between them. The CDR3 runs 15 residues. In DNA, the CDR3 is TGTGCCAGTAGTCTGAAAGGAAGATCGAACACTGAAGCTTTCTTT. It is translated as CASSLKGRSNTEAFF.

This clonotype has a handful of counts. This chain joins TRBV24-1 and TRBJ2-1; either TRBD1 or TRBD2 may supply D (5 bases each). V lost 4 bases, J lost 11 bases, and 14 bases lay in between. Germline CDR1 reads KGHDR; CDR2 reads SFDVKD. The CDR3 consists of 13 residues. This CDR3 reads CATSDQGRRKQFF. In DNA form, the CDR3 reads TGTGCCACCAGTGACCAGGGACGGAGAAAGCAGTTCTTC.

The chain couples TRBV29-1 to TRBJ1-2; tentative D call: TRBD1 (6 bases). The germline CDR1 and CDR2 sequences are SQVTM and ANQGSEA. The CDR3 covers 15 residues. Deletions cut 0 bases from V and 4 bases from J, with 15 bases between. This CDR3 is CSVEEGGWTLYGYTF. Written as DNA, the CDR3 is TGCAGCGTTGAAGAAGGGGGGTGGACCCTCTATGGCTACACCTTC.

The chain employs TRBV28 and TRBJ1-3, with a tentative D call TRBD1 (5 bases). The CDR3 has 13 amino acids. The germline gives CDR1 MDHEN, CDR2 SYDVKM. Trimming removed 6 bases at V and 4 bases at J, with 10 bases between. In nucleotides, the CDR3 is TGTGCCAGCAGGAGGGGCCCAGGAAACACCATATATTTT. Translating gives CASRRGPGNTIYF.

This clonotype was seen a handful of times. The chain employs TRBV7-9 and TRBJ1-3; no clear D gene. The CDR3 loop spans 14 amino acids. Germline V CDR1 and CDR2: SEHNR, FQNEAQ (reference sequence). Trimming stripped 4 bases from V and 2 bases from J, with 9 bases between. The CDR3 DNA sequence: TGTGCCAGCAGCTCTAATAGAGCTGGAAACACCATATATTTT. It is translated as CASSSNRAGNTIYF.

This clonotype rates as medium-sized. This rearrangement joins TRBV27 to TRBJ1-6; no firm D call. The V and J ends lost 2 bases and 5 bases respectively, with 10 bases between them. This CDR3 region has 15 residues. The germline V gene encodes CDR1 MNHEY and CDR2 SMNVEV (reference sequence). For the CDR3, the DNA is TGTGCCAGCAGTTTAACCACGCTTAATAATTCACCCCTCCACTTT. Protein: CASSLTTLNNSPLHF.

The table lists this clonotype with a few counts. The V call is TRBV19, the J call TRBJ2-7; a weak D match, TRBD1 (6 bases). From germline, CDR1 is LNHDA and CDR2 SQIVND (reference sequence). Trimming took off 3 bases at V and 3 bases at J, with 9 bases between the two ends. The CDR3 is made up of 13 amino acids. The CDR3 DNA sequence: TGTGCCAGTAGTATCCAACAGGGCTACGAGCAGTACTTC. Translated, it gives CASSIQQGYEQYF.

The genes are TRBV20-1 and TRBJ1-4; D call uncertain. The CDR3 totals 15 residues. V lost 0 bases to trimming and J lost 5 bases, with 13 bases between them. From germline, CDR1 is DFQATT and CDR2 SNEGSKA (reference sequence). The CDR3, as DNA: TGCAGTGCTAGAGATCCGGGGTCGGGGAATGAAAAACTGTTTTTT. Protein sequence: CSARDPGSGNEKLFF.

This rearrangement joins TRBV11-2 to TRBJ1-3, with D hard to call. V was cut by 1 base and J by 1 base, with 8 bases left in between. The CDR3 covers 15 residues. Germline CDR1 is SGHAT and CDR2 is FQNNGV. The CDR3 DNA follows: TGTGCCAGCAGCTTAGGTAGCTGGTCTGGAAACACCATATATTTT. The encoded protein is CASSLGSWSGNTIYF.

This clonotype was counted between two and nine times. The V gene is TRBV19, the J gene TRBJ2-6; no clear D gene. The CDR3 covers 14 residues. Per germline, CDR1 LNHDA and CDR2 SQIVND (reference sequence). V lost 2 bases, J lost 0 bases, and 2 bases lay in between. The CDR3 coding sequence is TGTGCCAGTAGTATACGCTCTGGGGCCAACGTCCTGACTTTC. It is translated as CASSIRSGANVLTF.

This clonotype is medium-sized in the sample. DNA of the CDR3: TGTGCCAGCAGCCCATACGGGACAACTCTCTCTGGAAACACCATATATTTT. It yields the protein CASSPYGTTLSGNTIYF. This chain links TRBV14 with TRBJ1-3; perhaps TRBD1 as D (6 bases). Trimming removed 4 bases at V and 0 bases at J, with 16 bases between. Per the germline V gene, CDR1 is SGHDN and CDR2 is FVKESK. This CDR3 comprises 17 residues.

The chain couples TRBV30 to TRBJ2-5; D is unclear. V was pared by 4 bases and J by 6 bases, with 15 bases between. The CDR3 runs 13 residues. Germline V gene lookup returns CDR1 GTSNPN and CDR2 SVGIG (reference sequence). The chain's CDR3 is CAWNGLGYQTQYF. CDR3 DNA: TGTGCCTGGAACGGCCTGGGCTACCAGACCCAGTACTTC.

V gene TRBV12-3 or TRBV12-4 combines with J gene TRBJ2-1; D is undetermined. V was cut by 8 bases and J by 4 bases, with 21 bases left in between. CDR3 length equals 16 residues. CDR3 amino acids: CASQPRSLPPYNEQFF. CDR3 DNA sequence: TGTGCCAGCCAACCAAGATCCCTCCCGCCATACAATGAGCAGTTCTTC.

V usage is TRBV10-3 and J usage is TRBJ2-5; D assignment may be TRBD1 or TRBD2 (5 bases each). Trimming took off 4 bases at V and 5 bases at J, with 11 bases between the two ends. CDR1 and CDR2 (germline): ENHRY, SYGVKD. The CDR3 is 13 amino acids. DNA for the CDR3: TGTGCCATCAGTGTTTCGGGGCTGGAGACCCAGTACTTC. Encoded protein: CAISVSGLETQYF.

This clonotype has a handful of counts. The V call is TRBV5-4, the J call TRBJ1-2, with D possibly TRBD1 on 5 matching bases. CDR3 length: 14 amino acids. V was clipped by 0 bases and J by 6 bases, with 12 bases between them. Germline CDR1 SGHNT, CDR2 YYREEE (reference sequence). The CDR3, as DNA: TGTGCCAGCAGCTTGGCGAGGAAGGGACATGGCTACACCTTC. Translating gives CASSLARKGHGYTF. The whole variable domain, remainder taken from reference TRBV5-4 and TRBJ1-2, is ETGVTQSPTHLIKTRGQQVTLRCSSQSGHNTVSWYQQALGQGPQFIFQYYREEENGRGNFPPRFSGLQFPNYSSELNVNALELDDSALYLCASSLARKGHGYTFGSGTRLTVV.

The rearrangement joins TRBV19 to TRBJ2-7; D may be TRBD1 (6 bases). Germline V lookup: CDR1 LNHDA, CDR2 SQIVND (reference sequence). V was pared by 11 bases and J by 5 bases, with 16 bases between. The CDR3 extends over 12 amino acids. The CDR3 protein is CAGTRGLDEQYF. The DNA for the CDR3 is TGTGCCGGGACCAGGGGTCTGGACGAGCAGTACTTC.

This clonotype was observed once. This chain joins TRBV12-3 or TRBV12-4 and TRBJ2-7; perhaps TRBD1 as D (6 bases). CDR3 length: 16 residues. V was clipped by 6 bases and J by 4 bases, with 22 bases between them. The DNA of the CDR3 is TGTGCCAGCAGCGACTGGGACACAGGCGTCGCATACGAGCAGTACTTC. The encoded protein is CASSDWDTGVAYEQYF.

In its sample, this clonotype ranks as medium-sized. CDR3 sequence: CASSPAMSNTEAFF. The CDR3 bases are TGTGCCAGCTCACCCGCGATGTCGAACACTGAAGCTTTCTTT. The chain recombines TRBV18 with TRBJ1-1; D call uncertain. CDR1 and CDR2 from the germline V gene are KGHSH and LQKENI. Trimming shortened V by 3 bases and J by 1 base, and 9 bases separated the two germline ends. There are 14 residues in the CDR3.

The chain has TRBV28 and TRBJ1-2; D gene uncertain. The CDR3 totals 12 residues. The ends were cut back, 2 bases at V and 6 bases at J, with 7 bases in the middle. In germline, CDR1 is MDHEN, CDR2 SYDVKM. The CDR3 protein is CASSLRWNGYTF. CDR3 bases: TGTGCCAGCAGTTTACGATGGAATGGCTACACCTTC.

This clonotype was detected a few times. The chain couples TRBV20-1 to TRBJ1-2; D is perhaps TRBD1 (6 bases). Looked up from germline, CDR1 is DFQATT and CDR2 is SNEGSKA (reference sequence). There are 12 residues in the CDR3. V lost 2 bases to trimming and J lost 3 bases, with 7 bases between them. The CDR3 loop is CSARNRDYGYTF. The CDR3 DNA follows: TGCAGTGCTAGAAACAGGGACTATGGCTACACCTTC.

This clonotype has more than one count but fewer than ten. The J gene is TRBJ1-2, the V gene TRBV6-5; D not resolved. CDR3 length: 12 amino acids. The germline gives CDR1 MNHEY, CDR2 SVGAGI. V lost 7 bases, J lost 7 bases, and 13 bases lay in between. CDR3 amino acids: CASKVADSGYTF. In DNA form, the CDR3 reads TGTGCCAGCAAGGTTGCCGATAGTGGCTACACCTTC.

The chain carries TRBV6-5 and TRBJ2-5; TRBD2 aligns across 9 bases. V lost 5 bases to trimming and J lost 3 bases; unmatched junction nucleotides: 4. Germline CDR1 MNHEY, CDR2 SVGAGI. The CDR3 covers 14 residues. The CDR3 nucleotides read TGTGCCAGCAGTGGCGGGAGGGGAGAAGAGACCCAGTACTTC. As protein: CASSGGRGEETQYF.

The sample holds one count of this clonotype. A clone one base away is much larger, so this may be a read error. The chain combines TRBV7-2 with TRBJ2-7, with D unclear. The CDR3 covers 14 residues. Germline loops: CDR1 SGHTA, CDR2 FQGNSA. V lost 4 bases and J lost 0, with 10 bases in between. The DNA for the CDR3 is TGTGCCAGCAGCTCAAGGTCAGCCTCCTACGAGCAGTACTTC. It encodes CASSSRSASYEQYF.

The CDR3 spells CASSSRTGGTGELFF. CDR3 DNA: TGTGCCAGCAGCTCCCGGACTGGGGGCACCGGGGAGCTGTTTTTT. The chain combines TRBV7-3 with TRBJ2-2; tentatively, D is TRBD1 or TRBD2 (5 bases each). The CDR3 runs 15 residues. Trimming took off 4 bases at V and 4 bases at J, with 13 bases between the two ends. Looked up from germline, CDR1 is SGHTA and CDR2 is FQGTGA.

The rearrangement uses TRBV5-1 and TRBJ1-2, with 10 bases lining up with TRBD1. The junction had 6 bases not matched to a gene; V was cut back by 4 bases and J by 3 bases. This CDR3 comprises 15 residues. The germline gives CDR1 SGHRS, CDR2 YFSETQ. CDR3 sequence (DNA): TGCGCCAGCAGCCGCGGGACAGGGGAGGACTATGGCTACACCTTC. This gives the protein CASSRGTGEDYGYTF.

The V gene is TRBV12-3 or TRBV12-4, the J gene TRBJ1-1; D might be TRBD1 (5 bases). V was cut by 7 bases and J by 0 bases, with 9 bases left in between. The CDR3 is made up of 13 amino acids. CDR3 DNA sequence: TGTGCCAGCATCCTCAGGGTGAACACTGAAGCTTTCTTT. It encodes CASILRVNTEAFF.

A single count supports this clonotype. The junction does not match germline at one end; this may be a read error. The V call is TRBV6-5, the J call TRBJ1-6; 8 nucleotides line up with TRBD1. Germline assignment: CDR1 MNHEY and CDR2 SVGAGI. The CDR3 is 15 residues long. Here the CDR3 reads CAISRYRGDNSPLHF. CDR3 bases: TGTGCCATCAGTCGTTACAGGGGGGATAATTCACCCCTCCACTTT.

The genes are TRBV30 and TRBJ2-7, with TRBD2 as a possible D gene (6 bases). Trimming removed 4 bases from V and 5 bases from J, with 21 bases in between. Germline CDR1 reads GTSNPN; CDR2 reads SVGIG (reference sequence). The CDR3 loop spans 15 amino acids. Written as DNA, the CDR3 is TGTGCCTGGATTCCCTGGGGCAGGGAGGTCCACGAGCAGTACTTC. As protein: CAWIPWGREVHEQYF.